The present T cell receptor (beta chain) was sequenced within a study of blood T cell repertoires in COVID-19 (dated by TCRdb to about 2020). Describing the broader study: Samples covering the acute and convalescent phases of COVID-19 were provided by collaborators in the United States, Italy and Spain. The prospective study material was composed of cDNA or gDNA derived from T cells, B-cell-depleted T cells, or PBMCs. The dataset comprised deeply sampled blood TCRbeta repertoires from subjects exposed to, actively infected with, or recovered from COVID-19. The repertoires were released in a freely available public database intended as a resource for research on the immune response to SARS-CoV-2. Samples came from the ongoing ImmuneRACE study (first 160 participants) plus 1,254 subjects from 6 global collaborators. A de-identified subject ID, COVID-19 status, age in years and sex were almost always included in the sample metadata. Where available, HLA class I and class II types were taken from metadata supplied by the sample provider and were not determined by assay-based typing.

General conclusions and limits of the study: Clinical and demographic metadata were provided uncurated, with the amount varying by source and participant.

For this clone: This clone's antigen is unknown. No base quality values were provided; no much bigger clone lies one nucleotide off.

The collaborating institutions used their own protocols to collect whole blood in K2EDTA tubes. Collaborator samples were shipped for TCRbeta analysis as frozen whole blood, isolated PBMCs, or DNA extracted from either sample type. The CDR3 has 16 amino acids, counting the end cysteine and phenylalanine. Left in the record is the CDR3 DNA by itself, 48 bases read in frame from the first base. The germline V gene specifies SGHTA as CDR1 and FQGTGA as CDR2. The V end gives up 5 bases and the J end 8 bases, leaving 10 bases in the junction not matched to a gene. TCRbeta CDR3 regions were amplified from genomic DNA by means of the immunoSEQ Assay, a bias-controlled multiplex PCR. On the study's bioinformatics: The number of nucleated cells in each sample was estimated by amplification of reference gene primers within the assay. Sequence reads were collapsed and filtered to measure the absolute abundance of every unique TCRbeta CDR3 rearrangement. Productive Simpson clonality was computed per sample as the square root of Simpson's diversity index over productive rearrangements. TCRdb limited this immuneACCESS table to in-frame rearrangements with V and J called. A share of clones is missing; checked studies link under half to unresolved V genes, and the rest is unexplained. V and J calls plus clone size are reproduced from that table; the DNA served to infer D and trimming. Counted in this sample were 120,000 to 150,000 clones; about 88% of them appeared once. 2% to 2.5% of the sample lies in the top ten.

The chain was built from TRBV7-3 and TRBJ2-3, with 13 bases in between that match TRBD2. The sample comprised peripheral blood. This receptor was obtained from a human donor in a cohort sampled during active COVID-19. The DNA sequence is given as TGTGCCAGCAGCCAGAAGCCAAGGACTAGCGGGGGTACGCAGTATTTT. Translated, it gives CASSQKPRTSGGTQYF. Here the CDR3 is joined to the reference TRBV7-3 and TRBJ2-3 genes, and the full variable domain is: GAGVSQTPSNKVTEKGKYVELRCDPISGHTALYWYRQSLGQGPEFLIYFQGTGAADDSGLPNDRFFAVRPEGSVSTLKIQRTERGDSAVYLCASSQKPRTSGGTQYFGPGTRLTVL.